These 14 T cell receptor beta chains were all obtained from the same sample, sequenced in a study of T cell changes during pregnancy in multiple sclerosis. Data came from immunoSEQ multiplex PCR; TCRdb stores just in-frame clones and leaves some out. The sample holds more than 20,000 clones, around 90% seen once. Sequenced material: CD4+ T cells from peripheral blood mononuclear cells, taken in the third trimester of pregnancy. The receptor set was obtained from a female donor with multiple sclerosis, enrolled in a pregnancy study.

J is TRBJ1-2 and V is TRBV19, with 7 bases aligning to TRBD1. The CDR3 spans 15 residues. CDR1 LNHDA and CDR2 SQIVND come from the germline V gene (reference sequence). The V segment lost 5 bases and the J segment 0 bases; nucleotides outside the gene matches: 6. The CDR3 sequence is CASSERDRANYGYTF. Here the CDR3 DNA reads TGTGCCAGTAGTGAACGGGACAGAGCTAACTATGGCTACACCTTC. The whole variable domain, remainder taken from reference TRBV19 and TRBJ1-2, is DGGITQSPKYLFRKEGQNVTLSCEQNLNHDAMYWYRQDPGQGLRLIYYSQIVNDFQKGDIAEGYSVSREKKESFPLTVTSAQKNPTAFYLCASSERDRANYGYTFGSGTRLTVV.

The chain joins TRBV19 to TRBJ1-2; 7 bases line up with TRBD1. The CDR3 is 14 residues long. CDR1 is LNHDA, CDR2 SQIVND, per germline (reference sequence). The ends lost 5 bases at V and 4 bases at J; junction bases unmatched: 7. The CDR3 sequence is CASSASGGTYGYTF. For the CDR3, the DNA is TGTGCCAGTAGTGCCTCAGGGGGAACCTATGGCTACACCTTC.

Only a few counts were recorded for this clone. The chain employs TRBV4-1 and TRBJ1-2, with D possibly matching TRBD1 (6 bases). The CDR3 runs to 15 residues. Germline CDR1 MGHRA, CDR2 YSYEKL. V dropped 3 bases and J dropped 4 bases, with 15 bases sitting between them. The chain's CDR3 is CASSHFGQLGYGYTF. The DNA of the CDR3 is TGCGCCAGCAGCCACTTCGGACAGCTCGGCTATGGCTACACCTTC.

This rearrangement joins TRBV2 to TRBJ2-2; 9 nucleotides line up with TRBD2. With 7 bases clipped from V and 5 bases from J, the junction kept 8 bases outside the gene matches. The CDR3 length is 15 residues. CDR1 and CDR2 from the germline V gene are SNHLY and FYNNEI. CDR3 bases: TGTGCCAGCAAAGGCGGGGGGGGTAGGACCGGGGAGCTGTTTTTT. Protein: CASKGGGGRTGELFF.

The chain links TRBV5-1 to TRBJ2-1, with 8 bases that match TRBD2. Germline values: CDR1 SGHRS, CDR2 YFSETQ. The length of the CDR3 is 14 residues. The V gene end was trimmed by 1 base and the J gene end by 15 bases; junction bases not matched to a gene: 12. The CDR3 coding sequence is TGCGCCAGCAGCTTGAGTACCGGGACTAGTATCCCGTTCTTC. Protein: CASSLSTGTSIPFF.

The rearrangement joins TRBV5-5 to TRBJ2-1; TRBD2 matches 13 bases. The V gene end was trimmed by 8 bases and the J gene end by 6 bases; junction bases not matched to a gene: 11. Germline CDR1 SGHKS, CDR2 YYEKEE (reference sequence). The CDR3 length is 16 residues. The chain's CDR3 is CASLHLGLAGSNEQFF. The CDR3 DNA reads as TGTGCCAGTTTGCATCTGGGACTAGCGGGGAGCAATGAGCAGTTCTTC. The full variable domain, in which reference TRBV5-5 and TRBJ2-1 provide the parts outside the CDR3, is DAGVTQSPTHLIKTRGQQVTLRCSPISGHKSVSWYQQVLGQGPQFIFQYYEKEERGRGNFPDRFSARQFPNYSSELNVNALLLGDSALYLCASLHLGLAGSNEQFFGPGTRLTVL.

The J gene is TRBJ1-2, the V gene TRBV6-6; the D is unclear. V was clipped by 7 bases and J by 0 bases, with 15 bases between them. The CDR3 loop spans 15 amino acids. Looked up from germline, CDR1 is MNHNY and CDR2 is SVGAGI (reference sequence). This CDR3 reads CASTPGREANYGYTF. The CDR3 DNA reads as TGTGCCAGCACTCCGGGGAGAGAAGCTAACTATGGCTACACCTTC.

The CDR3 DNA follows: TGTGCCATCAGTGCTACAGGGGGTTGGGTCCTGACTTTC. Translating it yields CAISATGGWVLTF. The V call is TRBV10-3, the J call TRBJ2-6; 8 bases fit TRBD1. The CDR3 length is 13 residues. With V trimmed by 4 bases and J by 13 bases, 6 bases remained unmatched. Germline V gives CDR1 ENHRY, CDR2 SYGVKD.

This clone has only one observation. CDR3 amino acids: CASSTPGGHTEAFF. CDR3 DNA sequence: TGTGCCAGCAGTACCCCAGGAGGACACACTGAAGCTTTCTTT. The V gene is TRBV28, the J gene TRBJ1-1; no firm D call. The CDR3 has 14 residues. CDR1 is MDHEN, CDR2 SYDVKM, per germline. V was pared by 5 bases and J by 3 bases, with 13 bases between.

The CDR3 DNA reads TGCAGCGTTTCGCAGTGGACAAAAGGCTACGAGCAGTACTTC. Protein: CSVSQWTKGYEQYF. V gene TRBV29-1 combines with J gene TRBJ2-7; tentative D call: TRBD1 (5 bases). V lost 5 bases to trimming and J lost 3 bases, with 17 bases between them. The CDR3 is 14 amino acids. The germline V gene encodes CDR1 SQVTM and CDR2 ANQGSEA.

The V call is TRBV4-1, the J call TRBJ1-2; 10 nucleotides align to TRBD1. CDR1 and CDR2 (germline): MGHRA, YSYEKL. This CDR3 is 15 amino acids long. Trimming cost V 0 bases and J 6 bases; bases outside gene matches: 4. The CDR3, as DNA: TGCGCCAGCAGCCAAGACCACGGGACAGGGGATGGCTACACCTTC. Protein: CASSQDHGTGDGYTF.

This rearrangement joins TRBV5-6 to TRBJ1-3; TRBD1 might be the D (5 bases). Germline values: CDR1 SGHDT, CDR2 YYEEEE. This CDR3 is 15 amino acids long. Trimming removed 3 bases from V and 2 bases from J, with 12 bases in between. The CDR3: CASSYLKGAGNTIYF. In nucleotides, the CDR3 is TGTGCCAGCAGCTATTTAAAAGGGGCTGGAAACACCATATATTTT.

This clone has a handful of counts. The gene calls are TRBV5-8 and TRBJ1-2; TRBD1 is a possible D gene (5 bases). Trimming left V 0 bases short and J 8 bases short, with 14 bases between. Germline V gene data show CDR1 as SGHTS and CDR2 as YDEGEE. The CDR3 sequence is 14 residues long. Here the CDR3 DNA reads TGTGCCAGCAGCTTGGCCGGGACTATGGGAGGCTACACCTTC. This gives the protein CASSLAGTMGGYTF.

This clone was recorded only once. The chain employs TRBV6-5 and TRBJ2-1, with TRBD1 matching over 7 bases. The germline gives CDR1 MNHEY, CDR2 SVGAGI. There are 12 residues in the CDR3. Unmatched junction bases numbered 4, after V lost 6 bases and J lost 8 bases. CDR3 in amino acids: CASRTDRDEQFF. Written as DNA, the CDR3 is TGTGCCAGCAGGACCGACAGGGATGAGCAGTTCTTC.